The 26 T cell receptor beta chains listed next were all sequenced from one sample in a study of control samples from healthy donors and cancer patients (dated by TCRdb to 2020 to 2022). Library construction relied on the immunoSEQ multiplex PCR assay. Imported from immuneACCESS, the table was reduced by TCRdb to in-frame sequences with V and J called. These copies leave out some clones; in studies compared against another copy, an unresolved V gene accounts for under half, and the cause of the remainder is not known. The sample profile shows about 140,000 clones; approximately 91% of them were found once. The ten largest account for roughly 3.2% of the sample. The sequencing input was blood. Source of these receptors: a man aged 30-40 years in good health.

The V and J genes are TRBV7-9 and TRBJ1-2, with D unresolved. The V end was cut by 4 bases, the J end by 0 bases, with 12 bases between. This CDR3 contains 15 residues. The germline V gene has CDR1 SEHNR and CDR2 FQNEAQ (reference sequence). CDR3 loop: CASSSGQDPNYGYTF. For the CDR3, the DNA is TGTGCCAGCAGCTCGGGCCAGGACCCTAACTATGGCTACACCTTC. Looking up the rest from reference TRBV7-9 and TRBJ1-2 gives the full variable domain: DTGVSQNPRHKITKRGQNVTFRCDPISEHNRLYWYRQTLGQGPEFLTYFQNEAQLEKSRLLSDRFSAERPKGSFSTLEIQRTEQGDSAMYLCASSSGQDPNYGYTFGSGTRLTVV.

This sequence joins TRBV5-1 and TRBJ1-2; weak D call: TRBD1 (5 bases). CDR1 and CDR2 from the germline V gene are SGHRS and YFSETQ. The CDR3 extends over 16 amino acids. The V and J ends lost 4 bases and 1 base respectively, with 17 bases between them. The CDR3 DNA sequence: TGCGCCAGCAGCCCGGGACCGACTATCTATAACTATGGCTACACCTTC. It yields the protein CASSPGPTIYNYGYTF.

The gene calls are TRBV28 and TRBJ1-4; TRBD1 aligns across 7 bases. CDR1 and CDR2 from the germline V gene are MDHEN and SYDVKM. V lost 8 bases to trimming and J lost 7 bases; unmatched junction nucleotides: 10. The CDR3 is made up of 14 amino acids. The CDR3 spells CASRGRQGTEKLFF. The CDR3 bases are TGTGCCAGCCGTGGACGACAGGGTACTGAAAAACTGTTTTTT.

The chain recombines TRBV7-2 with TRBJ2-7; the match to TRBD2 covers 12 bases. Germline trimming cut 0 bases from V and 1 base from J; bases unmatched to any gene: 10. This CDR3 has 19 amino acids. Germline V CDR1 and CDR2: SGHTA, FQGNSA. The CDR3 bases are TGTGCCAGCAGCTTAGCGTGGGGGGCGACTAGCGGGGGATCCTACGAGCAGTACTTC. It yields the protein CASSLAWGATSGGSYEQYF.

This clone was detected only once. V is TRBV6-1 and J is TRBJ2-7; D possibly corresponds to TRBD1 (5 bases). Deletions cut 2 bases from V and 3 bases from J, with 14 bases between. The CDR3 covers 15 residues. CDR1 is MNHNS and CDR2 is SASEGT in the germline V gene. This CDR3 is CASSEKDQGIYEQYF. The CDR3 coding sequence is TGTGCCAGCAGTGAAAAGGACCAGGGAATCTACGAGCAGTACTTC.

The chain couples TRBV25-1 to TRBJ1-6; D not resolved. V lost 2 bases, J lost 5 bases, and 7 bases lay in between. Germline V gene sequence: CDR1 MGHDK, CDR2 SYGVNS. CDR3 length equals 14 residues. The CDR3 DNA reads as TGTGCCAGCAGTGAAGGGTTCAATAATTCACCCCTCCACTTT. Translated: CASSEGFNNSPLHF.

The J gene is TRBJ2-7, the V gene TRBV6-6, with TRBD1 matching over 7 bases. Germline lookup yields CDR1 MNHNY and CDR2 SVGAGI (reference sequence). The V segment lost 5 bases and the J segment 2 bases; nucleotides outside the gene matches: 3. This CDR3 has 13 residues. CDR3 region: CASSATGTYEQYF. CDR3 coding DNA: TGTGCCAGCAGTGCGACAGGGACCTACGAGCAGTACTTC.

The chain links TRBV14 to TRBJ2-7, with 9 bases matching TRBD2. J was trimmed by 0 bases and V by 1 base; bases with no gene match: 1. Germline loops: CDR1 SGHDN, CDR2 FVKESK. The CDR3 has 15 amino acids. This CDR3 reads CASSQGLAVSYEQYF. CDR3 in DNA: TGTGCCAGCAGCCAAGGACTAGCGGTCTCCTACGAGCAGTACTTC.

The rearrangement links TRBV18 to TRBJ2-7; 7 positions match TRBD1. Germline CDR1 reads KGHSH; CDR2 reads LQKENI. The CDR3 extends over 15 amino acids. V dropped 5 bases and J dropped 2; count of bases not matched to a gene: 9. The CDR3 sequence is CASSLQGLGPYEQYF. In DNA form, the CDR3 reads TGTGCCAGCTCATTACAGGGGTTGGGGCCCTACGAGCAGTACTTC. The full variable domain, in which reference TRBV18 and TRBJ2-7 provide the parts outside the CDR3, is NAGVMQNPRHLVRRRGQEARLRCSPMKGHSHVYWYRQLPEEGLKFMVYLQKENIIDESGMPKERFSAEFPKEGPSILRIQQVVRGDSAAYFCASSLQGLGPYEQYFGPGTRLTVT.

The chain combines TRBV6-4 with TRBJ1-1, with no clear D. The V gene lost 3 bases and the J gene lost 2 bases, with 10 bases spanning the gap. The CDR3 consists of 14 residues. The germline V gene has CDR1 MRHNA and CDR2 SNTAGT. The DNA for the CDR3 is TGTGCCAGCAGTGATTGGCCAAGAAACACTGAAGCTTTCTTT. Translating gives CASSDWPRNTEAFF.

The chain carries TRBV7-9 and TRBJ2-3; TRBD1 aligns across 7 bases. The CDR3 has 15 residues. CDR1 is SEHNR, CDR2 FQNEAQ, per germline (reference sequence). With V trimmed by 2 bases and J by 5 bases, 7 bases remained unmatched. This CDR3 reads CASSLLGQGVDTQYF. DNA of the CDR3: TGTGCCAGCAGCTTACTAGGTCAGGGGGTAGATACGCAGTATTTT.

This clone came up a few times. The chain is built from TRBV9 and TRBJ1-3; D unresolved. From germline, CDR1 is SGDLS and CDR2 YYNGEE. The CDR3 consists of 15 residues. V lost 0 bases to trimming and J lost 0 bases, with 7 bases between them. The CDR3 loop reads CASSVGGRSGNTIYF. The CDR3 DNA sequence: TGTGCCAGCAGCGTAGGAGGACGCTCTGGAAACACCATATATTTT.

The CDR3 DNA reads TGTGCCAGCAGTGGAGACAGGGGGCTCAATAATTCACCCCTCCACTTT. It specifies CASSGDRGLNNSPLHF. The rearrangement links TRBV6-1 to TRBJ1-6, with 10 nucleotides matching TRBD1. V was clipped by 4 bases and J by 5 bases; unmatched bases: 5. The germline V gene encodes CDR1 MNHNS and CDR2 SASEGT. The CDR3 covers 16 residues.

The count of this clone is one. The chain employs TRBV24-1 and TRBJ1-1; weak D call: TRBD1 (6 bases). CDR1 KGHDR and CDR2 SFDVKD come from the germline V gene. This CDR3 spans 11 amino acids. V was clipped by 10 bases and J by 1 base, with 6 bases between them. CDR3 in amino acids: CATQGNTEAFF. The DNA of the CDR3 is TGTGCCACACAGGGGAACACTGAAGCTTTCTTT.

DNA for the CDR3: TGTGCCAGCTCACCCCGAGCGTGGTGGAACTCTGGAAACACCATATATTTT. Protein sequence: CASSPRAWWNSGNTIYF. V gene TRBV18 combines with J gene TRBJ1-3; D gene ambiguous. The CDR3 has 17 amino acids. V was cut by 3 bases and J by 0 bases, with 15 bases left in between. The germline CDR1 and CDR2 sequences are KGHSH and LQKENI.

The count of this clone is one. The chain couples TRBV5-3 to TRBJ2-4; 8 positions match TRBD1. TRBV5-3 is an ORF for which the function is uncertain. Trimming cost V 4 bases and J 8 bases; bases outside gene matches: 17. The CDR3 has 17 amino acids. The CDR3 loop reads CARSLRVPHRGEDIQYF. The CDR3 nucleotides read TGTGCCAGAAGCCTCCGGGTCCCGCACAGGGGGGAGGACATTCAGTACTTC.

The chain links TRBV24-1 to TRBJ1-5, with 7 bases that match TRBD1. V lost 2 bases, J lost 10 bases, and 7 bases stayed unmatched. The CDR3 runs 14 residues. Germline CDR1 reads KGHDR; CDR2 reads SFDVKD. CDR3 sequence reads: CATSDSDRDHPQHF. CDR3 DNA: TGTGCCACCAGTGATTCCGACAGGGACCATCCCCAGCATTTT.

The V and J genes are TRBV7-2 and TRBJ2-1; no clear D gene. CDR1 is SGHTA and CDR2 is FQGNSA in the germline V gene. The germline V and J ends were trimmed by 5 bases and 3 bases, with 17 bases remaining between them. The CDR3 consists of 16 residues. CDR3 loop: CASSPPSLAGYNEQFF. DNA for the CDR3: TGTGCCAGCAGCCCTCCCTCTCTGGCAGGCTACAATGAGCAGTTCTTC.

The chain is built from TRBV5-4 and TRBJ1-1; TRBD1 matches at 7 bases. The germline V gene encodes CDR1 SGHNT and CDR2 YYREEE (reference sequence). The CDR3 loop spans 15 amino acids. The V segment lost 4 bases and the J segment 0 bases; nucleotides outside the gene matches: 6. Written as DNA, the CDR3 is TGTGCCAGCAGCCCGCAACAGGGGATGAACACTGAAGCTTTCTTT. Protein sequence: CASSPQQGMNTEAFF. The full variable domain, completed using reference TRBV5-4 and TRBJ1-1, is ETGVTQSPTHLIKTRGQQVTLRCSSQSGHNTVSWYQQALGQGPQFIFQYYREEENGRGNFPPRFSGLQFPNYSSELNVNALELDDSALYLCASSPQQGMNTEAFFGQGTRLTVV.

Details on this clone: Within the sample, other DNA sequences also encode this same CDR3. The chain employs TRBV19 and TRBJ2-1; D is unresolved. Per the germline V gene, CDR1 is LNHDA and CDR2 is SQIVND (reference sequence). This CDR3 contains 11 residues. Trimming cost V 2 bases and J 4 bases, with 0 bases left between them. In DNA, the CDR3 is TGTGCCAGTAGTATATACAATGAGCAGTTCTTC. It codes for CASSIYNEQFF.

V usage is TRBV10-3 and J usage is TRBJ1-4; no firm D call. CDR1 and CDR2 from the germline V gene are ENHRY and SYGVKD. The CDR3 has 11 amino acids. Trimming removed 5 bases at V and 5 bases at J, with 3 bases between. CDR3 residues: CAISLNEKLFF. DNA for the CDR3: TGTGCCATCAGTTTAAATGAAAAACTGTTTTTT.

CDR3 region: CASSLIGEAYGYTF. The DNA of the CDR3 is TGTGCCAGCAGTTTAATTGGGGAGGCCTATGGCTACACCTTC. The gene calls are TRBV27 and TRBJ1-2; D gene uncertain. V lost 2 bases, J lost 4 bases, and 11 bases lay in between. CDR3 length: 14 amino acids. The germline V gene has CDR1 MNHEY and CDR2 SMNVEV (reference sequence).

This clone was found once. The chain joins TRBV5-1 to TRBJ2-6, with TRBD1 matching over 8 bases. The germline V gene has CDR1 SGHRS and CDR2 YFSETQ. The length of the CDR3 is 17 residues. Trimming took 0 bases from V and 2 from J; bases not matched to a gene: 4. This chain's CDR3 is CASSLDGQGTGANVLTF. The CDR3 DNA is TGCGCCAGCAGCTTGGACGGACAGGGAACTGGGGCCAACGTCCTGACTTTC.

The CDR3 here is CASSLKQGLNTEAFF. The CDR3 nucleotides read TGTGCCAGCAGCTTGAAACAGGGCTTGAACACTGAAGCTTTCTTT. The rearrangement joins TRBV5-6 to TRBJ1-1; the D gene is possibly TRBD1 (6 bases). The germline V gene has CDR1 SGHDT and CDR2 YYEEEE. This CDR3 is 15 amino acids long. V lost 1 base, J lost 0 bases, and 10 bases lay in between.

The chain employs TRBV28 and TRBJ1-2; D not resolved. Germline V gene sequence: CDR1 MDHEN, CDR2 SYDVKM. Trimming took off 7 bases at V and 2 bases at J, with 11 bases between the two ends. The CDR3 length is 13 residues. CDR3: CASIEGSNYGYTF. The CDR3 coding sequence is TGTGCCAGCATTGAGGGTTCGAACTATGGCTACACCTTC.

CDR3 loop: CASSFLAGASYEQYF. The DNA for the CDR3 is TGTGCCAGCAGCTTCCTAGCGGGGGCTTCCTACGAGCAGTACTTC. The chain employs TRBV7-3 and TRBJ2-7, with 10 bases that match TRBD2. Germline trimming cut 3 bases from V and 1 base from J; bases unmatched to any gene: 3. Germline CDR1 is SGHTA and CDR2 is FQGTGA. The CDR3 contains 15 residues.